The clone carrying this T cell receptor (beta chain) was recorded a few times. Its antigen is unidentified. Repertoires were generated with immunoSEQ multiplex PCR, while TCRdb's copy carries only in-frame clones and drops some. The data show some 150,000 clones, under 85% seen once. The record originates from a study of PD-1 blockade in classical Hodgkin lymphoma. Study observations and caveats: Complete responders matched newly diagnosed patients in baseline diversity. It was CD4+ TCR diversity, not CD8+, that rose significantly by C4D1.

Every patient experienced relapse after autologous stem cell transplantation, and brentuximab vedotin exposure varied. When best responses were assessed, they were complete response, partial response or progressive disease. The CDR3 totals 15 residues. Germline V gives CDR1 SGDLS, CDR2 YYNGEE. Trimming cost V 4 bases and J 4 bases, with 16 bases left between them. V usage is TRBV9 and J usage is TRBJ2-3; D is perhaps TRBD2 (7 bases). The sample was peripheral blood mononuclear cells (PBMCs), taken before the second cycle of nivolumab. The TCR comes from a human donor with classical Hodgkin lymphoma. As DNA, the CDR3 is TGTGCCAGCAGCCCAGTGGGGGGGCCAGCAGATACGCAGTATTTT. Translation gives CASSPVGGPADTQYF.